The 27 T cell receptor beta chains given below trace back to one sample, sequenced in a study of blood T cell repertoires in COVID-19. Assay used: immunoSEQ multiplex PCR; TCRdb lists only in-frame clones, some missing. The profile shows tens of thousands of clones, approximately 80% of them singletons. The sample comprised peripheral blood. These receptors came from a man in his 70s with acute or convalescent COVID-19.

The rearrangement links TRBV4-3 to TRBJ1-6; D ambiguous. The CDR3 has 14 amino acids. From germline, CDR1 is LGHNA and CDR2 YSLEER. Trimming pared 4 bases from V and 7 bases from J, leaving 11 bases between. CDR3 protein: CASSLGRGNSPLHF. CDR3 nucleotide sequence: TGCGCCAGCAGCCTAGGACGGGGAAATTCACCCCTCCACTTT.

The chain joins TRBV12-3 or TRBV12-4 to TRBJ1-1; 8 positions match TRBD1. The junction had 5 bases not matched to a gene; V was cut back by 6 bases and J by 11 bases. This CDR3 is built from 11 residues. The CDR3 here is CASRLQGAAFF. The CDR3 DNA follows: TGTGCCAGCAGGTTGCAGGGGGCGGCTTTCTTT.

The V and J genes are TRBV19 and TRBJ2-4; 9 nucleotides agree with TRBD1. The trim removed 1 base at V and 3 bases at J, leaving 4 bases unmatched. Germline-derived CDR1 and CDR2 are LNHDA and SQIVND (reference sequence). The CDR3 covers 16 residues. As DNA, the CDR3 is TGTGCCAGTAGTATAGGCACAGGGGGCCTCAAAAACATTCAGTACTTC. As protein: CASSIGTGGLKNIQYF.

The chain links TRBV29-1 to TRBJ2-1; 13 bases are a match to TRBD2. The CDR3 spans 13 residues. Losses at the gene ends were 6 bases for V and 14 bases for J; bases not matched to a gene: 10. Germline V gene data show CDR1 as SQVTM and CDR2 as ANQGSEA. The CDR3 DNA is TGCAGCGTCCCAGTGACTAGCGGGGGGAAAGAGTTCTTC. It codes for CSVPVTSGGKEFF.

V and J are TRBV10-3 and TRBJ1-2; TRBD1 matches 9 bases. The germline V gene has CDR1 ENHRY and CDR2 SYGVKD. The CDR3 is made up of 16 amino acids. With 4 bases clipped from V and 2 bases from J, the junction kept 8 bases outside the gene matches. The CDR3 coding sequence is TGTGCCATCAGTGGAGGGGGACAGGGACCAAACTATGGCTACACCTTC. Translating gives CAISGGGQGPNYGYTF.

This CDR3 is CASTLRGAQETQYF. The CDR3 DNA reads TGTGCCAGCACCCTACGGGGGGCCCAAGAGACCCAGTACTTC. The chain couples TRBV6-5 to TRBJ2-5; possible D gene TRBD2, 7 bases. Germline V CDR1 and CDR2: MNHEY, SVGAGI. This CDR3 comprises 14 residues. Trimming took 7 bases from V and 1 from J, leaving 13 bases between them.

V gene TRBV4-2 combines with J gene TRBJ2-1; TRBD2 matches at 10 bases. Losses at the gene ends were 1 base for V and 7 bases for J; bases not matched to a gene: 4. The CDR3 runs to 15 residues. The germline CDR1 and CDR2 sequences are LGHNA and YNFKEQ. This CDR3 is CASSQGAGGKNEQFF. The CDR3 DNA reads as TGTGCCAGCAGCCAAGGAGCGGGGGGGAAGAATGAGCAGTTCTTC.

The chain has TRBV5-6 and TRBJ2-7, with a possible D match to TRBD2 (7 bases). V was cut by 4 bases and J by 4 bases, with 18 bases left in between. The CDR3 is 15 residues long. Germline V gene sequence: CDR1 SGHDT, CDR2 YYEEEE. CDR3 DNA sequence: TGTGCCAGCAGCGCCGCTGGGGGGGGCGGGTACGAGCAGTACTTC. Amino acids: CASSAAGGGGYEQYF.

The chain couples TRBV3-1 (or the pseudogene TRBV3-2) to TRBJ1-3, with D hard to call. This CDR3 has 11 residues. The V end was cut by 7 bases, the J end by 7 bases, with 8 bases between. Germline CDR1 LGHDT, CDR2 YNNKEL (reference sequence). The CDR3 DNA reads TGTGCCAGCAACTACCGGAACACCATATATTTT. This encodes CASNYRNTIYF.

This chain connects TRBV11-2 to TRBJ2-2, with 9 bases identical to TRBD1. The CDR3 has 17 residues. Germline CDR1 SGHAT, CDR2 FQNNGV. The V and J ends lost 3 bases and 7 bases, in that order; junction bases with no gene match: 12. The CDR3 reads CASSFTGGVISDGELFF. In DNA form, the CDR3 reads TGTGCCAGCAGCTTTACAGGGGGCGTAATATCGGACGGGGAGCTGTTTTTT.

This clone turned up a few times. The V call is TRBV19, the J call TRBJ1-1; D may be TRBD1 (5 bases). Trimming took off 0 bases at V and 1 base at J, with 9 bases between the two ends. This CDR3 has 15 amino acids. Per germline, CDR1 LNHDA and CDR2 SQIVND (reference sequence). CDR3 DNA: TGTGCCAGTAGTATAGATTGGACATCGAACACTGAAGCTTTCTTT. Translating it yields CASSIDWTSNTEAFF.

The rearrangement links TRBV19 to TRBJ1-1, with TRBD1 as a possible D gene (5 bases). There are 18 residues in the CDR3. V lost 3 bases and J lost 2, with 22 bases in between. The germline gives CDR1 LNHDA, CDR2 SQIVND (reference sequence). CDR3 DNA sequence: TGTGCCAGTAGTATTTCTAATGTTAGGTGGGGGGTTAACACTGAAGCTTTCTTT. This encodes CASSISNVRWGVNTEAFF.

The gene calls are TRBV5-6 and TRBJ2-1, with D tentatively TRBD2 (6 bases). CDR3 length equals 14 residues. Per the germline V gene, CDR1 is SGHDT and CDR2 is YYEEEE. The V and J ends lost 3 bases and 6 bases respectively, with 13 bases between them. Here the CDR3 DNA reads TGTGCCAGCAGCTGGGGGAGGAAGGGCAATGAGCAGTTCTTC. This translates into CASSWGRKGNEQFF. The full variable domain, with the rest looked up from reference TRBV5-6 and TRBJ2-1, is DAGVTQSPTHLIKTRGQQVTLRCSPKSGHDTVSWYQQALGQGPQFIFQYYEEEERQRGNFPDRFSGHQFPNYSSELNVNALLLGDSALYLCASSWGRKGNEQFFGPGTRLTVL.

J is TRBJ2-4 and V is TRBV3-1 (or the pseudogene TRBV3-2); D remains unclear. V was clipped by 0 bases and J by 10 bases, with 7 bases between them. CDR3 size: 12 residues. The germline gives CDR1 LGHDT, CDR2 YNNKEL (reference sequence). The CDR3 protein is CASSQDLAIQYF. The CDR3 DNA follows: TGTGCCAGCAGCCAAGATTTAGCTATTCAGTACTTC.

This chain links TRBV5-4 with TRBJ2-1; the D gene is possibly TRBD2 (5 bases). The CDR3 sequence is 13 residues long. V lost 6 bases and J lost 4, with 11 bases in between. CDR1 and CDR2 from the germline V gene are SGHNT and YYREEE (reference sequence). CDR3 nucleotide sequence: TGTGCCAGCACCACGGACTCTTACAATGAGCAGTTCTTC. It specifies CASTTDSYNEQFF.

J is TRBJ1-1 and V is TRBV5-1, with D uncertain. CDR3 length equals 13 residues. The germline V gene has CDR1 SGHRS and CDR2 YFSETQ. The V gene lost 0 bases and the J gene lost 1 base, with 4 bases spanning the gap. This CDR3 reads CASSLAQNTEAFF. CDR3 bases: TGCGCCAGCAGCTTGGCCCAGAACACTGAAGCTTTCTTT.

V usage is TRBV18 and J usage is TRBJ2-7, with unresolved D. CDR3 length equals 14 residues. The V end lost 2 bases, the J end lost 2 bases, and 10 bases lay between the germline ends. Germline CDR1 and CDR2: KGHSH and LQKENI. CDR3 sequence (DNA): TGTGCCAGCTCACCAAAATCAGAACCCTACGAGCAGTACTTC. Its translation: CASSPKSEPYEQYF.

The chain is built from TRBV6-6 and TRBJ1-4, with D perhaps matching TRBD1 (6 bases). The CDR3 loop spans 14 amino acids. Per the germline V gene, CDR1 is MNHNY and CDR2 is SVGAGI (reference sequence). V was shortened by 6 bases and J by 3 bases, with 11 bases between the two germline ends. The CDR3 sequence is CASSLQGANEKLFF. The DNA for the CDR3 is TGTGCCAGCAGCCTACAGGGAGCTAATGAAAAACTGTTTTTT.

The chain is built from TRBV3-1 (or the pseudogene TRBV3-2) and TRBJ2-7, with TRBD1 as a possible D gene (5 bases). The germline CDR1 and CDR2 sequences are LGHDT and YNNKEL (reference sequence). This CDR3 contains 14 residues. The V end lost 7 bases, the J end lost 0 bases, and 13 bases lay between the germline ends. This CDR3 reads CASTKDTFSYEQYF. CDR3 nucleotide sequence: TGTGCCAGCACCAAGGACACTTTCTCCTACGAGCAGTACTTC.

The rearrangement links TRBV21-1 to TRBJ1-5. TRBV21-1 is deemed a pseudogene. CDR3 length: 17 residues. The CDR3 sequence: CASSREYTLCSNQPQHF. The CDR3 nucleotides read TGTGCCAGCAGCAGGGAGTACACACTGTGTAGCAATCAGCCCCAGCATTTT.

The V gene is TRBV7-2, the J gene TRBJ1-6; D ambiguous. Trimming took off 8 bases at V and 6 bases at J, with 11 bases between the two ends. The germline gives CDR1 SGHTA, CDR2 FQGNSA. This CDR3 is built from 13 residues. The CDR3 loop reads CASQFVANSPLHF. CDR3 DNA sequence: TGTGCCAGCCAGTTCGTAGCTAATTCACCCCTCCACTTT.

This clone was seen a few times. CDR3 nucleotides: TGTGCCAGCAGTTTGGTAGGGGATCAGCCCCAGCATTTT. As protein: CASSLVGDQPQHF. The chain has TRBV27 and TRBJ1-5; D might be TRBD1 (5 bases). Germline CDR1 and CDR2: MNHEY and SMNVEV (reference sequence). V lost 3 bases and J lost 5, with 8 bases in between. The CDR3 is 13 amino acids.

This sequence joins TRBV6-5 and TRBJ2-1; 10 nucleotides align to TRBD1. CDR3 size: 15 residues. J lost 6 bases, V lost 9 bases, and 11 bases had no gene match. CDR1 MNHEY and CDR2 SVGAGI come from the germline V gene. The CDR3 sequence: CASIFRDRGPNEQFF. The CDR3 DNA sequence: TGTGCCAGTATCTTTCGGGACAGGGGCCCCAATGAGCAGTTCTTC.

The sample holds one count of this clone. The V call is TRBV18, the J call TRBJ1-1; a possible D gene is TRBD1 (6 bases). CDR1 is KGHSH, CDR2 LQKENI, per germline. The CDR3 covers 15 residues. Trimming stripped 6 bases from V and 5 bases from J, with 19 bases between. CDR3 sequence (DNA): TGTGCCAGCTCGGCGAACCAAAGGGGGGGGACTGAAGCTTTCTTT. This translates into CASSANQRGGTEAFF.

The V gene is TRBV29-1, the J gene TRBJ2-5; D remains ambiguous. Trimming cost V 2 bases and J 1 base, with 2 bases left between them. Germline V gives CDR1 SQVTM, CDR2 ANQGSEA. The CDR3 is 11 residues long. This chain's CDR3 is CSVELQETQYF. The CDR3 DNA is TGCAGCGTTGAACTCCAAGAGACCCAGTACTTC.

The rearrangement links TRBV5-1 to TRBJ1-1, with 11 bases fitting TRBD1. Germline V gene lookup returns CDR1 SGHRS and CDR2 YFSETQ. This CDR3 region has 15 residues. The V segment lost 4 bases and the J segment 1 base; nucleotides outside the gene matches: 3. CDR3 bases: TGCGCCAGCAGCAGGGACAGGGGGGAGAACACTGAAGCTTTCTTT. Residues: CASSRDRGENTEAFF. Full variable domain (rest looked up from reference TRBV5-1 and TRBJ1-1): KAGVTQTPRYLIKTRGQQVTLSCSPISGHRSVSWYQQTPGQGLQFLFEYFSETQRNKGNFPGRFSGRQFSNSRSEMNVSTLELGDSALYLCASSRDRGENTEAFFGQGTRLTVV.

The chain employs TRBV6-2 or TRBV6-3 and TRBJ2-2; D call uncertain. Trimming left V 0 bases short and J 4 bases short, with 3 bases between. The CDR3 totals 13 residues. Germline values: CDR1 MNHEY, CDR2 SVGEGT. The CDR3 DNA follows: TGTGCCAGCAGTTACTCCTTCACCGGGGAGCTGTTTTTT. Translated, it gives CASSYSFTGELFF.